This T cell receptor (beta chain) was recorded in a study of cytomegalovirus exposure and HLA in healthy donors. CDR1 and CDR2 (germline): MGHDK, SYGVNS. The length of the CDR3 is 10 residues. Trimming removed 8 bases at V and 4 bases at J, with 4 bases between. 60 Vbeta and 13 Jbeta primers were used in PCR. Assay: immunoSEQ multiplex PCR; the TCRdb copy retains only in-frame clones and omits some. This sample's clone table lists some 75,000 clones. The rearrangement uses TRBV25-1 and TRBJ2-3; D gene ambiguous. This receptor was identified in a man between 40 and 49 years old in good health and CMV-seronegative. Sequencing was performed on PBMCs. The CDR3 DNA reads TGTGCCAGCGTAGCAGATACGCAGTATTTT. It translates to CASVADTQYF.